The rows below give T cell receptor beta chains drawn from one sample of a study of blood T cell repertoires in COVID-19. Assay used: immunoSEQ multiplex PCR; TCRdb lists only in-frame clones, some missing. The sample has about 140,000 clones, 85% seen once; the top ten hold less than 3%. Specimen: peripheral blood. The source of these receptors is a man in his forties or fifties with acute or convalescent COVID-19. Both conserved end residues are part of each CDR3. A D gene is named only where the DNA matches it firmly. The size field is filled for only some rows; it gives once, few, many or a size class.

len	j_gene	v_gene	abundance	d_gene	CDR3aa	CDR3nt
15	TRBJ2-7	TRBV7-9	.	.	CASSLAWDAGYEQYF	TGTGCCAGCAGCTTAGCCTGGGACGCGGGGTACGAGCAGTACTTC
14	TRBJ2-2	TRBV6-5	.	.	CASSYRGAAGELFF	TGTGCCAGCAGTTACCGGGGGGCCGCCGGGGAGCTGTTTTTT
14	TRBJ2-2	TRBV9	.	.	CASSVGEPAGELFF	TGTGCCAGCAGCGTAGGCGAGCCCGCCGGGGAGCTGTTTTTT
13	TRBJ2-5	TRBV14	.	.	CASSLVVSGTQYF	TGTGCCAGCAGCCTCGTTGTATCGGGAACCCAGTACTTC
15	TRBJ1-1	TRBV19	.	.	CASSSAGVSNTEAFF	TGTGCCAGTAGTTCCGCCGGGGTCTCGAACACTGAAGCTTTCTTT
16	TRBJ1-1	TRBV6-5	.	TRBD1	CASSYLPGQMNTEAFF	TGTGCCAGCAGTTACCTCCCGGGACAGATGAACACTGAAGCTTTCTTT
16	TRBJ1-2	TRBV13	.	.	CASSISLRTRWDGYTF	TGTGCCAGCAGCATCAGCCTGAGGACTCGGTGGGATGGCTACACCTTC
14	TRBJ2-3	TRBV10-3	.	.	CAIHTGTDTDTQYF	TGTGCCATCCACACTGGAACAGACACAGATACGCAGTATTTT
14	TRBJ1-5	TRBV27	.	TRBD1	CASSLNRGNQPQHF	TGTGCCAGCAGTCTAAACAGGGGGAATCAGCCCCAGCATTTT
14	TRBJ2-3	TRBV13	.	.	CASSPGERTDTQYF	TGTGCCAGCAGCCCTGGGGAGCGCACAGATACGCAGTATTTT
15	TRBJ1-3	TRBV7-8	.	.	CASSSLGPQGNTIYF	TGTGCCAGCAGCTCCCTCGGCCCCCAGGGGAACACCATATATTTT
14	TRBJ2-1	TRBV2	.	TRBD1	CASRLTGAHNEQFF	TGTGCCAGCAGGCTGACAGGGGCCCACAATGAGCAGTTCTTC
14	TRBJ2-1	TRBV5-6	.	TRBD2	CASSFPGGGNEQFF	TGTGCCAGCAGCTTTCCGGGGGGTGGGAATGAGCAGTTCTTC
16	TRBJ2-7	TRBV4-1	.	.	CASSQDPGRPSAEQYF	TGCGCCAGCAGCCAAGATCCGGGTAGGCCTTCGGCCGAGCAGTACTTC
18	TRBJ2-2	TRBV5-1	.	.	CASSLSPGPRAGTGELFF	TGCGCCAGCAGCTTGAGCCCGGGACCTAGAGCGGGTACCGGGGAGCTGTTTTTT
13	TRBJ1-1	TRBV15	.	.	CATSRGGGAEAFF	TGTGCCACCAGCAGGGGAGGGGGGGCTGAAGCTTTCTTT
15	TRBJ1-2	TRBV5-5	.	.	CASSWTSRVDFGYTF	TGTGCCAGCAGCTGGACCTCCAGGGTAGATTTTGGCTACACCTTC
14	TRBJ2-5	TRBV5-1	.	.	CASSVPGAEETQYF	TGCGCCAGCAGCGTGCCGGGAGCTGAAGAGACCCAGTACTTC
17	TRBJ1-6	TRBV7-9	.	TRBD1	CASSAPPGQGSNSPLHF	TGTGCCAGCAGCGCACCGCCGGGACAGGGCTCAAATTCACCCCTCCACTTT
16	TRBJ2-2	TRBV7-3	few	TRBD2	CASSLKGTRYTGELFF	TGTGCCAGCAGCTTAAAAGGGACTAGATACACCGGGGAGCTGTTTTTT
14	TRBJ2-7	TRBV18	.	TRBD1	CASSPQDRAREQYF	TGTGCCAGCTCACCACAGGACAGGGCTCGTGAGCAGTACTTC
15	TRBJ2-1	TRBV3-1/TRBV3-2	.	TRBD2	CASSQVSGGMTEQFF	TGTGCCAGCAGCCAAGTTAGCGGGGGGATGACTGAGCAGTTCTTC
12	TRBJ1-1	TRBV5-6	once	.	CASSFKNTEAFF	TGTGCCAGCAGTTTCAAGAACACTGAAGCTTTCTTT
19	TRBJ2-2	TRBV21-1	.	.	CASSKGFRDRGRLWRELFF	TGTGCCAGCAGCAAAGGGTTCCGGGACAGGGGGCGACTTTGGCGGGAGCTGTTTTTT
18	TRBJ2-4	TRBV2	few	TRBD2	CASSVGVAGGPAKNIQYF	TGTGCCAGCAGTGTGGGAGTAGCGGGAGGGCCGGCCAAAAACATTCAGTACTTC
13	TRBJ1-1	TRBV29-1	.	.	CSALGRGNTEAFF	TGCAGCGCGCTCGGCCGGGGAAACACTGAAGCTTTCTTT
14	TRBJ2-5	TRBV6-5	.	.	CASRRLAGQETQYF	TGTGCCAGCAGAAGGCTAGCAGGCCAAGAGACCCAGTACTTC
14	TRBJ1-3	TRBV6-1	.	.	CASSEYISGNTIYF	TGTGCCAGCAGTGAGTACATATCTGGAAACACCATATATTTT
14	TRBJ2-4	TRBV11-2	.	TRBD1	CASSPLTGPGVQYF	TGTGCCAGCAGCCCATTGACAGGGCCCGGGGTTCAGTACTTC
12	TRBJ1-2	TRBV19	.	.	CASRGTNYGYTF	TGTGCCAGTAGGGGGACAAACTATGGCTACACCTTC
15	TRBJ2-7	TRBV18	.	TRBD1	CASSPGQSPFYEQYF	TGTGCCAGCTCCCCGGGACAGTCCCCCTTCTACGAGCAGTACTTC
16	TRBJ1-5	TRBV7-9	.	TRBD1	CASSLGTGWSNQPQHF	TGTGCCAGCAGCCTGGGGACAGGGTGGAGCAATCAGCCCCAGCATTTT
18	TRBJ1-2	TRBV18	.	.	CASSPSTVPQLGGYGYTF	TGTGCCAGCTCACCATCGACGGTTCCACAGTTGGGAGGTTATGGCTACACCTTC
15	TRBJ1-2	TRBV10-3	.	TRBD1	CAISQRPGQGSGYTF	TGTGCCATCAGCCAGAGACCGGGACAGGGGAGTGGCTACACCTTC
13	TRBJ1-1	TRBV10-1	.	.	CASSEGLKTEAFF	TGCGCCAGCAGTGAGGGGCTTAAAACTGAAGCTTTCTTT
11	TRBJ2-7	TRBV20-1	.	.	CSAGGLYEQYF	TGCAGTGCCGGTGGGCTCTACGAGCAGTACTTC
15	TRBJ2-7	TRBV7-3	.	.	CASSHGQPLSYEQYF	TGTGCCAGCAGCCATGGACAGCCCCTCTCCTACGAGCAGTACTTC
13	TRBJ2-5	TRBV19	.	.	CASSPQQQETQYF	TGTGCCAGTAGTCCGCAACAACAAGAGACCCAGTACTTC
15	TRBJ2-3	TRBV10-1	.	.	CASSEAADLADTQYF	TGCGCCAGCAGTGAGGCGGCAGACTTGGCAGATACGCAGTATTTT
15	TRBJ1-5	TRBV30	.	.	CAWSPGNTLGQPQHF	TGTGCCTGGAGTCCGGGAAATACTCTCGGTCAGCCCCAGCATTTT
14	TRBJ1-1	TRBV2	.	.	CASSEARQEPEAFF	TGTGCCAGCAGTGAAGCCCGACAGGAGCCTGAAGCTTTCTTT
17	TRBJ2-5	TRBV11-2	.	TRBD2	CASSFLLWTSGAETQYF	TGTGCCAGCAGCTTCCTCCTTTGGACTAGCGGGGCCGAGACCCAGTACTTC
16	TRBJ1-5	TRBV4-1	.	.	CASSQDSGGDGQPQHF	TGCGCCAGCAGCCAAGATTCGGGGGGCGATGGTCAGCCCCAGCATTTT
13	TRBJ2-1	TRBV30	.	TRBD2	CASGTSGGSEQFF	TGTGCTTCCGGGACTAGCGGGGGTTCTGAGCAGTTCTTC
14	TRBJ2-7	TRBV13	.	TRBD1	CASSIRDRAYEQYF	TGTGCCAGCAGCATCCGGGACAGAGCCTACGAGCAGTACTTC
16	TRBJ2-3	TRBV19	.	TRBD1	CASNKGADTGTDTQYF	TGTGCCAGTAATAAGGGGGCTGATACCGGCACAGATACGCAGTATTTT
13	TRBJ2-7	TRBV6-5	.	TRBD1	CASSFLRGTEQYF	TGTGCCAGCAGTTTCCTCAGGGGGACAGAGCAGTACTTC